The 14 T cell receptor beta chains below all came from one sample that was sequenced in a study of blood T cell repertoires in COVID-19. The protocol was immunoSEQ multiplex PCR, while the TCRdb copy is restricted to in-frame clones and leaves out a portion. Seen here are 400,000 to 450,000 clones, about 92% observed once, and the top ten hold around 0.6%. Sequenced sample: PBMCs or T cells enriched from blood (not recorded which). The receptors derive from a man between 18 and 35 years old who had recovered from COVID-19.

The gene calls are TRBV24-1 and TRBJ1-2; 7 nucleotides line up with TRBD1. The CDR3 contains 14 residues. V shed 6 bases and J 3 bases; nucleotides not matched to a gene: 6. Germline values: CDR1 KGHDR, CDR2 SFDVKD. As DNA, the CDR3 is TGTGCCACCAGTTCTAGACAGGGACACTATGGCTACACCTTC. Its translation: CATSSRQGHYGYTF.

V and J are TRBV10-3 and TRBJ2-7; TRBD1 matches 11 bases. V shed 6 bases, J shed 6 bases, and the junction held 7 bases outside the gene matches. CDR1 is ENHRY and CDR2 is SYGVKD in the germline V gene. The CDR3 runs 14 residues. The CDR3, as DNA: TGTGCCATCAGAGACCGGGACAGGGGGTTCGAGCAGTACTTC. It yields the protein CAIRDRDRGFEQYF.

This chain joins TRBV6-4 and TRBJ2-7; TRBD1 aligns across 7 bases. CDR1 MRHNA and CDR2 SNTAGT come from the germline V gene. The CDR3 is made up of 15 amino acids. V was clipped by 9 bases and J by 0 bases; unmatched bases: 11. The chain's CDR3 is CASSEGALHSYEQYF. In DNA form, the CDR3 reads TGTGCCAGTAGCGAGGGGGCCTTACACTCCTACGAGCAGTACTTC.

CDR3 in amino acids: CASSRSSGGALQQFF. CDR3 DNA: TGTGCCAGCAGCCGTTCCTCCGGGGGGGCTCTCCAGCAGTTCTTC. The chain links TRBV7-9 to TRBJ2-1; TRBD2 aligns across 8 bases. Looked up from germline, CDR1 is SEHNR and CDR2 is FQNEAQ (reference sequence). V was clipped by 5 bases and J by 11 bases; unmatched bases: 14. The CDR3 sequence is 15 residues long.

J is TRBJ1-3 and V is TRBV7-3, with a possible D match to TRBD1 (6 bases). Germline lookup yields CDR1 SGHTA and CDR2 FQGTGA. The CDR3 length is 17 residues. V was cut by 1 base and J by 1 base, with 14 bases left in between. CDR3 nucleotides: TGTGCCAGCAGCTTAAGGGCAGGGGCCCCTTCTGGAAACACCATATATTTT. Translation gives CASSLRAGAPSGNTIYF.

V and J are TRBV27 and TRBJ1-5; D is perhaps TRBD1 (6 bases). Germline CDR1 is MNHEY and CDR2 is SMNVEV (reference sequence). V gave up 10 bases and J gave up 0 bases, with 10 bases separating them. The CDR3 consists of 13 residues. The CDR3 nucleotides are TGTGCCACAGGGGCCACTAGCAATCAGCCCCAGCATTTT. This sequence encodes CATGATSNQPQHF.

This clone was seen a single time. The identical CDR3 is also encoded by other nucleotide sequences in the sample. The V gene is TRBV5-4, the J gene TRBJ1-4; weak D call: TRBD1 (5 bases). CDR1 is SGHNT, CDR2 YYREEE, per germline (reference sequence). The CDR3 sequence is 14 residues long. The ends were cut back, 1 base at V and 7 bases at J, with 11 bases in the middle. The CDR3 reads CASSLFGGGEKLFF. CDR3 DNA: TGTGCCAGCAGCTTGTTCGGGGGAGGTGAAAAACTGTTTTTT.

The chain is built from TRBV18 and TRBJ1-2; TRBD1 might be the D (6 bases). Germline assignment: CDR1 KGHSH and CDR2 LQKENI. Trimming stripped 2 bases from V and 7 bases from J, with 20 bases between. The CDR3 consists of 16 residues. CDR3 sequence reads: CASSPKRAGLQGGYTF. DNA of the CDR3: TGTGCCAGCTCACCAAAAAGGGCAGGCCTACAGGGTGGCTACACCTTC.

CDR3: CAISEERGYTF. The CDR3 nucleotides are TGTGCCATCAGTGAGGAGAGAGGCTACACCTTC. This chain connects TRBV10-3 to TRBJ1-2; D gene ambiguous. Deletions cut 2 bases from V and 8 bases from J, with 6 bases between. The CDR3 extends over 11 amino acids. Germline V gene sequence: CDR1 ENHRY, CDR2 SYGVKD.

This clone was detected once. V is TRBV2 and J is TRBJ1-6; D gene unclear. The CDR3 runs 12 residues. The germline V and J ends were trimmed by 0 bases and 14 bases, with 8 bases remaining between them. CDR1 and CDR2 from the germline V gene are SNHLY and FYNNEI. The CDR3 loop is CASSEADSALHF. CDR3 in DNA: TGTGCCAGCAGTGAAGCCGACTCGGCCCTCCACTTT.

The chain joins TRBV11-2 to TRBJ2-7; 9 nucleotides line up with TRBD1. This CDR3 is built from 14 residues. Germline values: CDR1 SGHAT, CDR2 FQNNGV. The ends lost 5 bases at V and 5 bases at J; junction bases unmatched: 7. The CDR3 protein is CASSIRDRAHEQYF. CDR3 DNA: TGTGCCAGCAGCATCCGGGACAGGGCACACGAGCAGTACTTC.

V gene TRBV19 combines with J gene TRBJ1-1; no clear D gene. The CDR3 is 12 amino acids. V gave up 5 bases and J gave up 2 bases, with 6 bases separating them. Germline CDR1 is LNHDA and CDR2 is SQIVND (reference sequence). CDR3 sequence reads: CASSDYNTEAFF. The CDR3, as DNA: TGTGCCAGTAGTGACTACAACACTGAAGCTTTCTTT.

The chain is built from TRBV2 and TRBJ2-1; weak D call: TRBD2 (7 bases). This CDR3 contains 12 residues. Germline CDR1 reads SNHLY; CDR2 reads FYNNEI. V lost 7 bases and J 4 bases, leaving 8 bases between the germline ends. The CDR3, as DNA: TGTGCCAGCAAGGGGGGGTACAATGAGCAGTTCTTC. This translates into CASKGGYNEQFF.

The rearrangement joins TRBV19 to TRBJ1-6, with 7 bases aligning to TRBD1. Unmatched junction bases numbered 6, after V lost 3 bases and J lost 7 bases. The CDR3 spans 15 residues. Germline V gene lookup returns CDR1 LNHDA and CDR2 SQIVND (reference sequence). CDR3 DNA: TGTGCCAGTAGTATCCGGACAGGTAGCAATTCACCCCTCCACTTT. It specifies CASSIRTGSNSPLHF. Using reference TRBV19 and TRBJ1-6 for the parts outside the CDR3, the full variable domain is DGGITQSPKYLFRKEGQNVTLSCEQNLNHDAMYWYRQDPGQGLRLIYYSQIVNDFQKGDIAEGYSVSREKKESFPLTVTSAQKNPTAFYLCASSIRTGSNSPLHFGNGTRLTVT.